The rows below give T cell receptor beta chains drawn from one sample of a study of regulatory T cells in long-lasting Graves disease. TCRdb re-called the multiplex PCR reads with MiXCR, one entry per CDR3 protein. The table includes a few hundred thousand distinct CDR3 sequences, about 13% detected once. A further study also used this sample, focusing on T cells in Graves' hyperthyroidism and ophthalmopathy.

Sequencing used peripheral blood mononuclear cells (PBMCs), obtained at new diagnosis, from a patient treated with antithyroid drugs. The receptor source for this set is a young man with Graves disease. CDR3s include the opening cysteine and the closing phenylalanine or tryptophan. The D gene is left open where the match is weak. Clone size is stated in some rows and not others, as once, few, many or a class when expanded.

j_call,v_call,clone_size,d_call,cdr3_aa,cdr3_nt
TRBJ2-1,TRBV20-1,-,TRBD2,CSAPSGREKYNKQFF,TGCAGTGCTCCCTCAGGGCGGGAGAAGTACAATAAGCAGTTCTTC
TRBJ2-1,TRBV15,-,-,CATSRDLAGRFF,TGTGCCACCAGCAGAGATCTGGCAGGGCGGTTCTTC
TRBJ2-2,TRBV7-2,-,TRBD2,CASSSPSRGDLSGELFF,TGTGCCAGCAGCTCCCCATCTCGGGGGGATCTTAGCGGGGAGCTGTTTTTT
TRBJ2-5,TRBV20-1,few,-,CSARPPEGDYWTQYF,TGCAGTGCTAGACCCCCCGAGGGAGATTATTGGACCCAGTACTTC
TRBJ2-2,TRBV3-1,many,-,CASSQKVGELFF,TGTGCCAGCAGCCAAAAAGTCGGGGAGCTGTTTTTT
TRBJ1-4,TRBV7-9,many,-,CASSLAAGGNEKLFF,TGTGCCAGCAGCTTAGCGGCTGGGGGTAATGAAAAACTGTTTTTT
TRBJ2-2,TRBV6-5,few,TRBD1,CASSYDRVGTGELFF,TGTGCCAGCAGTTACGACAGGGTGGGCACCGGGGAGCTGTTTTTT
TRBJ2-7,TRBV27,many,-,CASNSAGMTYEQYF,TGTGCCAGCAATAGCGCGGGAATGACGTACGAGCAGTACTTC
TRBJ1-1,TRBV27,many,TRBD1,CASSTPGQGAFFGEAFF,TGTGCCAGCAGTACACCGGGACAGGGGGCGTTTTTCGGTGAAGCTTTCTTT
TRBJ2-1,TRBV5-6,many,TRBD1,CASRTGGRFNEQFF,TGTGCCAGCAGGACAGGGGGAAGATTCAATGAGCAGTTCTTC
TRBJ2-5,TRBV24-1,-,TRBD1,CATSDTAGGQETQYF,TGTGCCACCAGTGACACAGCAGGGGGCCAAGAGACCCAGTACTTC
TRBJ2-1,TRBV6-4,many,TRBD1,CASSDSPGQGYNEQFF,TGTGCCAGCAGTGACTCTCCGGGACAGGGTTACAATGAGCAGTTCTTC
TRBJ1-4,TRBV11-2,many,TRBD1,CASSLEGTGGEKLFF,TGTGCCAGCAGCTTAGAGGGGACAGGGGGTGAAAAACTGTTTTTT
TRBJ1-6,TRBV7-9,few,TRBD1,CASSFGTALSNSPLHF,TGTGCCAGCAGCTTTGGGACAGCATTATCTAATTCACCCCTCCACTTT
TRBJ2-1,TRBV6-1,many,TRBD2,CASSAGLAGVGEQFF,TGTGCCAGCAGTGCGGGACTAGCGGGAGTAGGTGAGCAGTTCTTC
TRBJ1-3,TRBV11-2,few,-,CASSGDWGKRTVSGNTIYF,TGTGCCAGCAGTGGGGATTGGGGAAAACGGACAGTCTCTGGAAACACCATATATTTT
TRBJ1-2,TRBV6-1,many,-,CASSEARVYGYTF,TGTGCCAGCAGTGAAGCAAGGGTCTATGGCTACACCTTC
TRBJ1-5,TRBV7-2,many,-,CASSLDTGRNQPQHF,TGTGCCAGCAGCTTAGATACCGGTCGCAATCAGCCCCAGCATTTT
TRBJ2-3,TRBV11-3,many,-,CASSSSPSGDTQYF,TGTGCCAGCAGCTCAAGTCCATCCGGGGATACGCAGTATTTT
TRBJ1-5,TRBV13,-,-,CASSSPTDHQMHQPQHF,TGTGCCAGCAGCTCTCCTACCGACCATCAGATGCATCAGCCCCAGCATTTT
TRBJ2-3,TRBV28,many,-,CASSVTTTGTQYF,TGTGCCAGCAGTGTGACAACGACGGGTACGCAGTATTTT
TRBJ2-7,TRBV24-1,many,-,CATSAWMGNEQYF,TGTGCCACCAGTGCGTGGATGGGTAACGAGCAGTACTTC
TRBJ2-3,TRBV29-1,many,-,CSVDPDYLDTQYF,TGCAGCGTTGATCCGGACTACCTCGATACGCAGTATTTT
TRBJ2-3,TRBV27,many,TRBD2,CASSLRASGRVGSTDTQYF,TGTGCCAGCAGTTTACGGGCTAGCGGGAGAGTAGGGAGCACAGATACGCAGTATTTT
TRBJ2-1,TRBV29-1,many,-,CSVERDWAGEQFF,TGCAGCGTTGAAAGGGACTGGGCAGGTGAGCAGTTCTTC